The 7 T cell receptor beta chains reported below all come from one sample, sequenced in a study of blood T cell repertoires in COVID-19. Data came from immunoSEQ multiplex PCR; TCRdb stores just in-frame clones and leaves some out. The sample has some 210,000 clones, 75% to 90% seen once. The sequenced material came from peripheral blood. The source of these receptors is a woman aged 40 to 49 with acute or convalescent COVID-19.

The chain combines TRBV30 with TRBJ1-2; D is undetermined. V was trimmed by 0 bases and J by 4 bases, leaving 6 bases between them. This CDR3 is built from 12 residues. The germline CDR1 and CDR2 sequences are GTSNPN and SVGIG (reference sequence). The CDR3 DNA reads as TGTGCCTGGAGTGTATCTCGCTATGGCTACACCTTC. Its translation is CAWSVSRYGYTF.

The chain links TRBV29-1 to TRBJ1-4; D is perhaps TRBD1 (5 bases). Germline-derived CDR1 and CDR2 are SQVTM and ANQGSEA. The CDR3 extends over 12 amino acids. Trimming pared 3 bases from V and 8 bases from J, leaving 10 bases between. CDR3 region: CSVEGLSEKLFF. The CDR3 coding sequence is TGCAGCGTTGAGGGACTGTCAGAAAAACTGTTTTTT.

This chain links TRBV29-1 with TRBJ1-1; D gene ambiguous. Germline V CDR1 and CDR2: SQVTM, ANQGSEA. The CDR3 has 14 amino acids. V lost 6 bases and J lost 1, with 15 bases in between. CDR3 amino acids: CSVKPRGKNTEAFF. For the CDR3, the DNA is TGCAGCGTGAAACCACGGGGAAAGAACACTGAAGCTTTCTTT.

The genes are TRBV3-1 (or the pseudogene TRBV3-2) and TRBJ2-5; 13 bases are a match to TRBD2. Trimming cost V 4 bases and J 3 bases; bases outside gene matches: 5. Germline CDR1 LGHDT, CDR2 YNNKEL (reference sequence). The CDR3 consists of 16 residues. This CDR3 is CASSRLAGGLKETQYF. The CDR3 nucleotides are TGTGCCAGCAGCCGACTAGCGGGGGGACTCAAAGAGACCCAGTACTTC.

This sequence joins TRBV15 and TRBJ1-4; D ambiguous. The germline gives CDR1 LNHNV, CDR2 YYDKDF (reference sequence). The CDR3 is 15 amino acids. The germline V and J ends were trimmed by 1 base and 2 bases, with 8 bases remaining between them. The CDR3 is CATSRAPGTNEKLFF. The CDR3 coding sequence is TGTGCCACCAGCAGAGCCCCGGGTACTAATGAAAAACTGTTTTTT.

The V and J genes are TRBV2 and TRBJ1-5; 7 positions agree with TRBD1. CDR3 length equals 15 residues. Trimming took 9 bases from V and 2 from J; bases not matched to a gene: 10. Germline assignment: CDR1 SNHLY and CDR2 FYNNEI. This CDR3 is CASTTGDIGNQPQHF. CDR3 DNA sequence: TGTGCCAGTACCACAGGGGATATAGGCAATCAGCCCCAGCATTTT. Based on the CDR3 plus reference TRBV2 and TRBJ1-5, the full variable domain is EPEVTQTPSHQVTQMGQEVILRCVPISNHLYFYWYRQILGQKVEFLVSFYNNEISEKSEIFDDQFSVERPDGSNFTLKIRSTKLEDSAMYFCASTTGDIGNQPQHFGDGTRLSIL.

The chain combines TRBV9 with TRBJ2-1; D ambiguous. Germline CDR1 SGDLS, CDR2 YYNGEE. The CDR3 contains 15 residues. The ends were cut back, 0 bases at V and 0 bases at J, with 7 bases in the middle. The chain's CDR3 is CASSVAPGSYNEQFF. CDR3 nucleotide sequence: TGTGCCAGCAGCGTAGCCCCCGGCTCCTACAATGAGCAGTTCTTC.